This passage covers 14 T cell receptor beta chains from one sample sequenced in a study of T cell responses to AZD1222 COVID-19 vaccine. Repertoires were generated with immunoSEQ multiplex PCR, while TCRdb's copy carries only in-frame clones and drops some. The repertoire holds 150,000 to 160,000 clones, with approximately 91% as singletons. Sequencing used peripheral blood, obtained after recovery from COVID-19. All receptors derive from an adult who had recovered from COVID-19.

The V and J genes are TRBV24-1 and TRBJ2-2; 9 positions match TRBD1. The CDR3 runs 17 residues. With V trimmed by 3 bases and J by 5 bases, 9 bases remained unmatched. Germline loops: CDR1 KGHDR, CDR2 SFDVKD. The CDR3, as DNA: TGTGCCACCAGTGATATCACCGGGACAGGGAATACCGGGGAGCTGTTTTTT. Translation: CATSDITGTGNTGELFF.

V and J are TRBV18 and TRBJ1-2; 10 nucleotides match TRBD1. Germline CDR1 KGHSH, CDR2 LQKENI. This CDR3 is built from 14 residues. The J segment lost 7 bases and the V segment lost 0 bases, leaving 2 bases of the junction unmatched. DNA of the CDR3: TGTGCCAGCTCACCACCGGGACAGGGGTTTGGCTACACCTTC. It translates to CASSPPGQGFGYTF.

This clone was recorded once. The rearrangement uses TRBV12-3 or TRBV12-4 and TRBJ2-7; D unclear. CDR3 length: 12 amino acids. Trimming took off 5 bases at V and 6 bases at J, with 11 bases between the two ends. CDR3 nucleotide sequence: TGTGCCAGCAGTGCCCTGACTCTCGAGCAGTACTTC. Residues: CASSALTLEQYF.

The chain links TRBV2 to TRBJ1-3, with D perhaps matching TRBD1 (5 bases). The V end was cut by 7 bases, the J end by 1 base, with 17 bases between. The germline gives CDR1 SNHLY, CDR2 FYNNEI. This CDR3 is built from 16 residues. The CDR3 here is CASTPAGIRSGNTIYF. As DNA, the CDR3 is TGTGCCAGCACCCCTGCAGGGATTAGATCTGGAAACACCATATATTTT.

The V and J genes are TRBV7-2 and TRBJ2-7; weak D call: TRBD1 (5 bases). The V gene's germline CDR1 is SGHTA and CDR2 FQGNSA. V was pared by 2 bases and J by 4 bases, with 12 bases between. The CDR3 loop spans 14 amino acids. The CDR3 DNA reads as TGTGCCAGCAGCTTATCGTACAGGCTTTACGAGCAGTACTTC. It yields the protein CASSLSYRLYEQYF.

The chain is built from TRBV10-1 and TRBJ2-7; tentatively, D is TRBD2 (6 bases). In germline, CDR1 is WNHNN, CDR2 SYGVQD (reference sequence). The CDR3 extends over 16 amino acids. With 0 bases removed from V and 3 bases from J, the gap between germline ends came to 15 bases. CDR3 DNA: TGCGCCAGCAGTGAGTCCGGGGACTTCGACGACTACGAGCAGTACTTC. Residues: CASSESGDFDDYEQYF.

This clone showed up just once. CDR3 region: CASSQALGQGRDTQYF. Here the CDR3 DNA reads TGTGCCAGCAGCCAAGCGTTAGGACAGGGAAGAGATACGCAGTATTTT. The V gene is TRBV4-2, the J gene TRBJ2-3; 8 nucleotides line up with TRBD1. Germline V gives CDR1 LGHNA, CDR2 YNFKEQ. The V and J ends lost 1 base and 5 bases, in that order; junction bases with no gene match: 8. The length of the CDR3 is 16 residues.

The chain links TRBV28 to TRBJ1-3; D gene uncertain. The V and J ends lost 1 base and 2 bases respectively, with 3 bases between them. The CDR3 extends over 13 amino acids. The germline V gene has CDR1 MDHEN and CDR2 SYDVKM. CDR3 bases: TGTGCCAGCAGTTTATTGACTGGAAACACCATATATTTT. It specifies CASSLLTGNTIYF.

The chain is built from TRBV11-3 and TRBJ2-3; D is ambiguous. V lost 5 bases to trimming and J lost 5 bases, with 8 bases between them. CDR3 length: 12 residues. Germline loops: CDR1 SGHNT, CDR2 YENEEA. DNA for the CDR3: TGTGCCAGCAGCCTGAATCAAGATACGCAGTATTTT. This translates into CASSLNQDTQYF.

The rearrangement joins TRBV5-4 to TRBJ1-1; D is unresolved. The CDR3 covers 15 residues. Germline CDR1 SGHNT, CDR2 YYREEE (reference sequence). Trimming took 1 base from V and 0 from J, leaving 10 bases between them. This CDR3 is CASSLYGSLNTEAFF. The CDR3 nucleotides are TGTGCCAGCAGCTTGTACGGCAGTTTGAACACTGAAGCTTTCTTT. The full variable domain, completed using reference TRBV5-4 and TRBJ1-1, is ETGVTQSPTHLIKTRGQQVTLRCSSQSGHNTVSWYQQALGQGPQFIFQYYREEENGRGNFPPRFSGLQFPNYSSELNVNALELDDSALYLCASSLYGSLNTEAFFGQGTRLTVV.

J is TRBJ1-2 and V is TRBV28; D call uncertain. Germline V gene data show CDR1 as MDHEN and CDR2 as SYDVKM. The ends were cut back, 8 bases at V and 6 bases at J, with 7 bases in the middle. The CDR3 is made up of 10 amino acids. CDR3 sequence reads: CASSRHGYTF. In DNA form, the CDR3 reads TGTGCCAGCTCCCGCCATGGCTACACCTTC.

V gene TRBV7-2 combines with J gene TRBJ1-2, with D possibly matching TRBD1 (5 bases). Germline V lookup: CDR1 SGHTA, CDR2 FQGNSA. The CDR3 covers 14 residues. The V end lost 5 bases, the J end lost 3 bases, and 13 bases lay between the germline ends. In DNA form, the CDR3 reads TGTGCCAGCAGCCCGGGGGGGGTTTACTATGGCTACACCTTC. This translates into CASSPGGVYYGYTF.

This clone was recorded a few times. The chain has TRBV7-9 and TRBJ1-2; D perhaps matches TRBD1 (5 bases). Per germline, CDR1 SEHNR and CDR2 FQNEAQ (reference sequence). V was shortened by 5 bases and J by 5 bases, with 15 bases between the two germline ends. This CDR3 contains 14 residues. CDR3 in DNA: TGTGCCAGCAGCCCCCAGGGAGGACCATATGGCTACACCTTC. This sequence encodes CASSPQGGPYGYTF.

This CDR3 is CASSPFPLLTANTEAFF. CDR3 nucleotides: TGTGCCAGCAGCCCGTTTCCTCTCCTTACAGCTAACACTGAAGCTTTCTTT. The rearrangement links TRBV9 to TRBJ1-1; D gene uncertain. The CDR3 is 17 amino acids. With 4 bases removed from V and 2 bases from J, the gap between germline ends came to 21 bases. Germline V lookup: CDR1 SGDLS, CDR2 YYNGEE.